These 31 T cell receptor beta chains were all obtained from the same sample, sequenced in a study of blood T cell repertoires in COVID-19. Generated by immunoSEQ multiplex PCR, the TCRdb table keeps only in-frame clones and is missing some. The sample holds under 150,000 clones, roughly 80% seen once. The material sequenced was peripheral blood. The receptors shown here come from a man between 50 and 59 years old with active or convalescent COVID-19.

This chain links TRBV7-2 with TRBJ1-6; 8 positions match TRBD1. The germline V gene encodes CDR1 SGHTA and CDR2 FQGNSA. There are 14 residues in the CDR3. V was clipped by 3 bases and J by 10 bases; unmatched bases: 5. This CDR3 is CASSFGQGGSPLHF. The CDR3 DNA reads TGTGCCAGCAGCTTTGGACAGGGAGGATCACCCCTCCACTTT.

The V call is TRBV5-8, the J call TRBJ2-5; 12 nucleotides align to TRBD2. Per the germline V gene, CDR1 is SGHTS and CDR2 is YDEGEE. Trimming at V came to 1 base and at J to 0 bases, leaving 4 bases not matched to a gene. The CDR3 is 17 amino acids. CDR3 sequence: CASSLLAGGTYQETQYF. The CDR3 bases are TGTGCCAGCAGCTTGCTAGCGGGAGGGACGTACCAAGAGACCCAGTACTTC.

There are a few counts of this clone. The J gene is TRBJ2-1, the V gene TRBV11-2, with TRBD1 as a possible D gene (9 bases). Germline lookup yields CDR1 SGHAT and CDR2 FQNNGV. Trimming left V 6 bases short and J 4 bases short, with 22 bases between. CDR3 length equals 17 residues. The CDR3 nucleotides read TGTGCCAGCAGTCCAAAGACAGGGGGACTAGATTACAATGAGCAGTTCTTC. Its protein is CASSPKTGGLDYNEQFF.

V is TRBV27 and J is TRBJ2-1, with TRBD2 matching 7 bases. The trim removed 6 bases at V and 4 bases at J, leaving 15 bases unmatched. The CDR3 has 17 amino acids. CDR1 is MNHEY, CDR2 SMNVEV, per germline (reference sequence). CDR3 sequence reads: CASRPRWGGTLYNEQFF. CDR3 bases: TGTGCCAGCAGGCCCAGGTGGGGGGGAACGCTTTACAATGAGCAGTTCTTC.

This rearrangement joins TRBV28 to TRBJ2-1; TRBD1 agrees at 9 bases. The CDR3 runs 15 residues. Germline assignment: CDR1 MDHEN and CDR2 SYDVKM. After removal of 2 bases from V and 3 bases from J, the junction contained 2 bases not matched to a gene. In DNA form, the CDR3 reads TGTGCCAGCAGTTTACCGGGACAGGGCTACAATGAGCAGTTCTTC. Translated: CASSLPGQGYNEQFF.

The rearrangement links TRBV15 to TRBJ1-2, with a tentative D call TRBD1 (6 bases). Germline V lookup: CDR1 LNHNV, CDR2 YYDKDF (reference sequence). This CDR3 contains 12 residues. Trimming stripped 6 bases from V and 3 bases from J, with 8 bases between. The CDR3 sequence: CATSSGDYGYTF. CDR3 DNA: TGTGCCACCAGTTCAGGGGACTATGGCTACACCTTC.

The genes are TRBV5-4 and TRBJ2-7; 8 bases match TRBD1. The CDR3 sequence is 15 residues long. The ends lost 1 base at V and 3 bases at J; junction bases unmatched: 6. CDR1 is SGHNT and CDR2 is YYREEE in the germline V gene (reference sequence). The DNA of the CDR3 is TGTGCCAGCAGCTTGTTGGACAGGGAATTCTACGAGCAGTACTTC. Protein sequence: CASSLLDREFYEQYF.

This clone was seen once. V gene TRBV19 combines with J gene TRBJ2-3; 9 bases match TRBD2. V dropped 6 bases and J dropped 4; count of bases not matched to a gene: 11. The CDR3 runs to 16 residues. CDR1 is LNHDA, CDR2 SQIVND, per germline (reference sequence). The CDR3 sequence: CASSLLAGAPPDTQYF. The CDR3 DNA reads TGTGCCAGTAGCCTCTTAGCGGGAGCGCCACCAGATACGCAGTATTTT. The entire variable domain, with the rest obtained from reference TRBV19 and TRBJ2-3, is as follows: DGGITQSPKYLFRKEGQNVTLSCEQNLNHDAMYWYRQDPGQGLRLIYYSQIVNDFQKGDIAEGYSVSREKKESFPLTVTSAQKNPTAFYLCASSLLAGAPPDTQYFGPGTRLTVL.

Only a few counts were recorded for this clone. The CDR3 bases are TGTGCCAGCAGCCCAGGACTAGGGAACTACGAGCAGTACTTC. Its protein is CASSPGLGNYEQYF. This chain links TRBV4-2 with TRBJ2-7; 7 bases are a match to TRBD2. The germline V gene has CDR1 LGHNA and CDR2 YNFKEQ. V shed 4 bases and J 3 bases; nucleotides not matched to a gene: 6. There are 14 residues in the CDR3.

The chain is built from TRBV14 and TRBJ1-1; D gene unclear. This CDR3 has 14 residues. Per germline, CDR1 SGHDN and CDR2 FVKESK. V lost 2 bases and J 1 base, leaving 8 bases between the germline ends. For the CDR3, the DNA is TGTGCCAGCAGCCAACCAGGAGGGAACACTGAAGCTTTCTTT. Residues: CASSQPGGNTEAFF.

This rearrangement joins TRBV27 to TRBJ2-1, with 8 positions matching TRBD1. Germline CDR1 and CDR2: MNHEY and SMNVEV (reference sequence). V trimming: 1 base; J trimming: 2 bases; junction bases outside the gene matches: 4. CDR3 size: 16 residues. The CDR3 nucleotides read TGTGCCAGCAGTTTATGGGGACAGGTGGCCTACAATGAGCAGTTCTTC. Its translation is CASSLWGQVAYNEQFF.

The chain is built from TRBV19 and TRBJ2-2; tentatively, D is TRBD2 (6 bases). V lost 0 bases to trimming and J lost 2 bases, with 13 bases between them. Germline V gene data show CDR1 as LNHDA and CDR2 as SQIVND (reference sequence). This CDR3 is 17 amino acids long. CDR3 protein: CASSIEGGTGNTGELFF. CDR3 nucleotide sequence: TGTGCCAGTAGTATAGAGGGCGGGACGGGAAACACCGGGGAGCTGTTTTTT.

Concerning this clone: Relative to the germline gene, one junction end is altered; a read error may explain this. The identical CDR3 is also encoded by other nucleotide sequences in the sample. The chain combines TRBV6-5 with TRBJ2-1; TRBD2 might be the D (5 bases). This CDR3 comprises 15 residues. Per the germline V gene, CDR1 is MNHEY and CDR2 is SVGAGI. In DNA, the CDR3 is TGTGCTAGCAGTTCCCCACTAGGAGGCCACAATGAGCAGTTCTTC. This translates into CASSSPLGGHNEQFF.

The chain employs TRBV30 and TRBJ1-6; D call uncertain. Germline V CDR1 and CDR2: GTSNPN, SVGIG (reference sequence). Trimming took 0 bases from V and 6 from J, leaving 21 bases between them. The CDR3 spans 18 residues. The CDR3 region is CAWSVYSGELLINSPLHF. CDR3 coding DNA: TGTGCCTGGAGTGTATATAGCGGCGAACTCTTGATTAATTCACCCCTCCACTTT.

This chain connects TRBV11-3 to TRBJ2-5, with D unclear. The CDR3 length is 13 residues. Trimming took off 6 bases at V and 4 bases at J, with 12 bases between the two ends. CDR1 is SGHNT and CDR2 is YENEEA in the germline V gene. CDR3 in DNA: TGTGCCAGCAGTAACGGCGAGGTAGAGACCCAGTACTTC. Translating gives CASSNGEVETQYF. Full variable domain (rest looked up from reference TRBV11-3 and TRBJ2-5): EAGVVQSPRYKIIEKKQPVAFWCNPISGHNTLYWYLQNLGQGPELLIRYENEEAVDDSQLPKDRFSAERLKGVDSTLKIQPAELGDSAVYLCASSNGEVETQYFGPGTRLLVL.

A few counts support this clone. This chain connects TRBV6-6 to TRBJ1-4, with D possibly being TRBD1 (6 bases). The germline V gene encodes CDR1 MNHNY and CDR2 SVGAGI (reference sequence). V was cut by 9 bases and J by 2 bases, with 10 bases left in between. CDR3 length: 13 amino acids. Here the CDR3 reads CASLRGTNEKLFF. In nucleotides, the CDR3 is TGTGCCAGTTTAAGGGGGACTAATGAAAAACTGTTTTTT.

V and J are TRBV6-5 and TRBJ2-7; no definite D call. The CDR3 is 14 residues long. The germline V gene encodes CDR1 MNHEY and CDR2 SVGAGI. Trimming removed 4 bases from V and 7 bases from J, with 17 bases in between. In DNA form, the CDR3 reads TGTGCCAGCAGTTCCCAGGTGACCCTTGGGGAGCAGTACTTC. Amino acid sequence: CASSSQVTLGEQYF.

V usage is TRBV4-1 and J usage is TRBJ1-2; 11 bases are a match to TRBD1. Germline CDR1 and CDR2: MGHRA and YSYEKL. The CDR3 totals 15 residues. Trimming at V came to 4 bases and at J to 8 bases, leaving 9 bases not matched to a gene. The CDR3 nucleotides read TGCGCCAGCAGCCCCCGATCGGACAGGGGGCAAGGCTACACCTTC. It is translated as CASSPRSDRGQGYTF.

This clone was seen ten or more times. J is TRBJ1-2 and V is TRBV7-9; tentatively, D is TRBD1 (5 bases). Trimming removed 1 base from V and 5 bases from J, with 11 bases in between. The V gene's germline CDR1 is SEHNR and CDR2 FQNEAQ (reference sequence). CDR3 length: 14 amino acids. Written as DNA, the CDR3 is TGTGCCAGCAGCTTAGGGGCCGGGGGGTATGGCTACACCTTC. Translation: CASSLGAGGYGYTF.

The chain carries TRBV3-1 (or the pseudogene TRBV3-2) and TRBJ1-5; 12 bases match TRBD1. CDR1 is LGHDT and CDR2 is YNNKEL in the germline V gene (reference sequence). J lost 6 bases, V lost 1 base, and 1 base had no gene match. This CDR3 region has 15 residues. CDR3 in amino acids: CASSQGDRGLQPQHF. CDR3 bases: TGTGCCAGCAGCCAAGGGGACAGGGGGCTTCAGCCCCAGCATTTT.

Details on this clone: A junction end diverges from the germline sequence, so it may reflect a read error. The chain couples TRBV27 to TRBJ2-3, with D possibly matching TRBD1 (6 bases). Germline loops: CDR1 MNHEY, CDR2 SMNVEV (reference sequence). The CDR3 has 15 residues. CDR3 sequence (DNA): TGTACCAGCCAGATAGTTAGAGGGGGTGGGGATACGCAGTATTTT. Its translation: CTSQIVRGGGDTQYF.

V gene TRBV19 combines with J gene TRBJ1-5; D perhaps matches TRBD1 (6 bases). Trimming stripped 6 bases from V and 4 bases from J, with 10 bases between. Germline V gives CDR1 LNHDA, CDR2 SQIVND (reference sequence). The CDR3 has 13 residues. DNA for the CDR3: TGTGCCAGTAGGCTGCAGGGGAATCAGCCCCAGCATTTT. It is translated as CASRLQGNQPQHF.

In its sample, this clone was seen once. The rearrangement links TRBV7-9 to TRBJ2-1; 7 bases match TRBD1. This CDR3 spans 12 amino acids. The ends lost 3 bases at V and 15 bases at J; junction bases unmatched: 8. CDR1 is SEHNR, CDR2 FQNEAQ, per germline (reference sequence). CDR3 DNA: TGTGCCAGCAGCTTCGGACAGGATAAGTGGTTCTTC. Its protein product is CASSFGQDKWFF.

The chain uses TRBV7-2 and TRBJ2-2; 7 bases map to TRBD2. Germline trimming cut 5 bases from V and 1 base from J; bases unmatched to any gene: 13. This CDR3 has 18 amino acids. Germline values: CDR1 SGHTA, CDR2 FQGNSA. The CDR3 sequence: CASSAFAASGMNTGELFF. The CDR3 DNA reads TGTGCCAGCAGCGCGTTCGCCGCTAGCGGAATGAACACCGGGGAGCTGTTTTTT.

This clone occurred a few times. The genes are TRBV21-1 and TRBJ1-1; no check of the table's D call, TRBD1, against the DNA was made. TRBV21-1 constitutes a pseudogene. The CDR3 length is 12 residues. CDR3 sequence reads: CASRGTDTEAFF. The CDR3 DNA reads as TGTGCCAGCAGAGGGACAGACACTGAAGCTTTCTTT.

The genes are TRBV19 and TRBJ1-5, with TRBD1 identical over 11 bases. The CDR3 length is 15 residues. Looked up from germline, CDR1 is LNHDA and CDR2 is SQIVND (reference sequence). V trimming: 5 bases; J trimming: 3 bases; junction bases outside the gene matches: 3. CDR3 loop: CASSWDRGNNQPQHF. DNA for the CDR3: TGTGCCAGTAGTTGGGACAGGGGGAACAATCAGCCCCAGCATTTT.

This clone has just one count. V usage is TRBV3-1 (or the pseudogene TRBV3-2) and J usage is TRBJ1-2; no definite D call. CDR1 is LGHDT, CDR2 YNNKEL, per germline (reference sequence). CDR3 size: 15 residues. V was shortened by 1 base and J by 4 bases, with 13 bases between the two germline ends. The CDR3 DNA reads TGTGCCAGCAGCCAAGGCTGGCAGACTCTCTATGGCTACACCTTC. Translated: CASSQGWQTLYGYTF.

The CDR3 bases are TGTGCCAGCAATCGGGACAGGAATCAGCCCCAGCATTTT. Residues: CASNRDRNQPQHF. The chain links TRBV2 to TRBJ1-5, with 8 bases aligning to TRBD1. Germline V lookup: CDR1 SNHLY, CDR2 FYNNEI. CDR3 size: 13 residues. After removal of 7 bases from V and 4 bases from J, the junction contained 3 bases not matched to a gene.

A single count supports this clone. The J gene is TRBJ2-7, the V gene TRBV7-9; 10 bases fit TRBD1. V was clipped by 5 bases and J by 5 bases; unmatched bases: 9. Germline V gene sequence: CDR1 SEHNR, CDR2 FQNEAQ (reference sequence). The CDR3 is 15 amino acids. Written as DNA, the CDR3 is TGTGCCAGCAGCCCGGTGGACAGGGGGGAACACGAGCAGTACTTC. This sequence encodes CASSPVDRGEHEQYF. Full variable domain (outside the CDR3, taken from reference TRBV7-9 and TRBJ2-7): DTGVSQNPRHKITKRGQNVTFRCDPISEHNRLYWYRQTLGQGPEFLTYFQNEAQLEKSRLLSDRFSAERPKGSFSTLEIQRTEQGDSAMYLCASSPVDRGEHEQYFGPGTRLTVT.

The chain uses TRBV19 and TRBJ1-6; 7 bases line up with TRBD1. The germline V gene encodes CDR1 LNHDA and CDR2 SQIVND (reference sequence). The CDR3 consists of 13 residues. The V segment lost 8 bases and the J segment 7 bases; nucleotides outside the gene matches: 5. The CDR3 region has the DNA TGTGCCAGTCGTGACAGGGCGAATTCACCCCTCCACTTT. The encoded protein is CASRDRANSPLHF.

The chain employs TRBV7-9 and TRBJ2-3; 7 nucleotides line up with TRBD2. Looked up from germline, CDR1 is SEHNR and CDR2 is FQNEAQ (reference sequence). This CDR3 spans 16 amino acids. Trimming removed 1 base from V and 2 bases from J; junction bases left unmatched: 6. CDR3 protein: CASSLGTLAVTDTQYF. CDR3 in DNA: TGTGCCAGCAGCTTAGGAACTCTAGCGGTCACAGATACGCAGTATTTT. Based on the CDR3 plus reference TRBV7-9 and TRBJ2-3, the full variable domain is DTGVSQNPRHKITKRGQNVTFRCDPISEHNRLYWYRQTLGQGPEFLTYFQNEAQLEKSRLLSDRFSAERPKGSFSTLEIQRTEQGDSAMYLCASSLGTLAVTDTQYFGPGTRLTVL.